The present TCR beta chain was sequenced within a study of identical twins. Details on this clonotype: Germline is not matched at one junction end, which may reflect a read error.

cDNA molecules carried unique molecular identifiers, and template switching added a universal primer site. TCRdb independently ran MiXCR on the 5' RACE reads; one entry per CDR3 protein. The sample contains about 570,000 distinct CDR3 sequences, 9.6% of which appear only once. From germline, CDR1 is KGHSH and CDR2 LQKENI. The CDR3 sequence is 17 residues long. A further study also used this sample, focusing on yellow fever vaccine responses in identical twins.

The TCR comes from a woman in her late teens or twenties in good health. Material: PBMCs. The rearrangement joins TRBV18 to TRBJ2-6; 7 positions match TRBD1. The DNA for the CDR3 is TGTGCCAGCTCACTACCGGGACAGAGCTCTGGGCCCAACGTCCTGACTTTC. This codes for CASSLPGQSSGPNVLTF.